The clone carrying this T cell receptor (beta chain) has at least ten counts. The data were taken from a study of T cell repertoires in cytomegalovirus infection. MiXCR was run by TCRdb on the reads, yielding one entry per CDR3 protein. Of approximately 100,000 distinct CDR3 sequences detected, more than 20% appear once; the ten largest clones hold 35% to 50%. Losses at the gene ends were 0 bases for V and 8 bases for J; bases not matched to a gene: 8. This CDR3 has 16 amino acids. Germline lookup yields CDR1 MGHRA and CDR2 YSYEKL. The sample was CD8+ T cells from PBMCs. V usage is TRBV4-1 and J usage is TRBJ1-4, with 8 bases fitting TRBD1. The clonotype originates from a human donor in good health (CMV status not recorded). Some clones in this sample may be carry-over from other donors' samples. The CDR3 DNA reads as TGCGCCAGCAGCCAAGATCAGGGGGCAGAAGGAGAAAAACTGTTTTTT. Residues: CASSQDQGAEGEKLFF.